These 20 T cell receptor beta chains originate from one sample sequenced in a study of T cells in Graves' hyperthyroidism and ophthalmopathy. It was RNA transcripts that yielded the amplified TCR beta CDR3 regions. HTBI primers were employed in a first-round RT-PCR of the TCR CDR3. TCRdb ran MiXCR on the multiplex PCR reads and lists one entry per CDR3 protein. The repertoire holds approximately 520,000 distinct CDR3 sequences, around 21% seen once, with 26% in the top ten. Specimen: blood. Receptors were obtained from a man aged 18 to 30 with Graves' hyperthyroidism.

The sample holds many counts of this clonotype. V usage is TRBV12-3 or TRBV12-4 and J usage is TRBJ1-1; D gene ambiguous. There are 13 residues in the CDR3. Deletions cut 7 bases from V and 0 bases from J, with 9 bases between. Here the CDR3 DNA reads TGTGCCAGCACTCCAGAGATGAACACTGAAGCTTTCTTT. This codes for CASTPEMNTEAFF.

This clonotype has ten or more counts. The J gene is TRBJ1-3, the V gene TRBV7-9; D is perhaps TRBD1 (6 bases). Trimming left V 4 bases short and J 2 bases short, with 9 bases between. The germline V gene has CDR1 SEHNR and CDR2 FQNEAQ (reference sequence). The CDR3 runs 14 residues. The CDR3 nucleotides are TGTGCCAGCAGCTATACAGGGACTGGAAACACCATATATTTT. Translation: CASSYTGTGNTIYF. Complete variable domain (other parts from reference TRBV7-9 and TRBJ1-3): DTGVSQNPRHKITKRGQNVTFRCDPISEHNRLYWYRQTLGQGPEFLTYFQNEAQLEKSRLLSDRFSAERPKGSFSTLEIQRTEQGDSAMYLCASSYTGTGNTIYFGEGSWLTVV.

There are many counts of this clonotype. The chain carries TRBV7-6 and TRBJ2-5; D is unclear. V was shortened by 2 bases and J by 3 bases, with 10 bases between the two germline ends. The CDR3 length is 14 residues. The germline V gene has CDR1 SGHVS and CDR2 FNYEAQ. CDR3 DNA: TGTGCCAGCAGCTTATGGGGTAGGGAAGAGACCCAGTACTTC. Protein sequence: CASSLWGREETQYF.

This clonotype was seen ten or more times. This sequence joins TRBV12-3 or TRBV12-4 and TRBJ1-5, with D tentatively TRBD1 (5 bases). The CDR3 loop spans 13 amino acids. V lost 6 bases and J lost 2, with 8 bases in between. The CDR3 sequence: CASRGDGNQPQHF. DNA of the CDR3: TGTGCCAGCAGAGGGGACGGCAATCAGCCCCAGCATTTT.

This clonotype was counted at least ten times. The chain links TRBV6-1 to TRBJ1-1; TRBD1 agrees at 8 bases. CDR3 length equals 14 residues. V lost 3 bases, J lost 5 bases, and 5 bases stayed unmatched. The germline CDR1 and CDR2 sequences are MNHNS and SASEGT. CDR3 nucleotide sequence: TGTGCCAGCAGTGAGAACAGGGGGAGGACTGAAGCTTTCTTT. Protein sequence: CASSENRGRTEAFF.

In this sample, this clonotype turned up many times. The chain combines TRBV20-1 with TRBJ2-7; D remains unclear. The CDR3 consists of 14 residues. V was clipped by 4 bases and J by 2 bases, with 15 bases between them. Germline-derived CDR1 and CDR2 are DFQATT and SNEGSKA (reference sequence). The CDR3, as DNA: TGCAGTGCTACGTCTCGACTTAGGGCCTACGAGCAGTACTTC. Translated: CSATSRLRAYEQYF.

This clonotype has at least ten counts. The rearrangement joins TRBV6-1 to TRBJ1-1; 8 nucleotides agree with TRBD1. The trim removed 5 bases at V and 0 bases at J, leaving 5 bases unmatched. This CDR3 has 15 amino acids. The germline V gene encodes CDR1 MNHNS and CDR2 SASEGT. The CDR3 DNA is TGTGCCAGCAGTCCACAGGGGGAGGTGAACACTGAAGCTTTCTTT. This sequence encodes CASSPQGEVNTEAFF.

This clonotype was seen more than once but under ten times. The chain uses TRBV11-2 and TRBJ1-1; possible D gene TRBD1, 6 bases. CDR3 size: 16 residues. Germline CDR1 reads SGHAT; CDR2 reads FQNNGV. Trimming removed 5 bases from V and 1 base from J, with 17 bases in between. The CDR3, as DNA: TGTGCCAGCAGCCCTTTCGACTTCAGGGGGAACACTGAAGCTTTCTTT. It yields the protein CASSPFDFRGNTEAFF.

This clonotype was found a few times. The chain recombines TRBV6-2 or TRBV6-3 with TRBJ2-3, with D maybe TRBD2 (7 bases). The V and J ends lost 0 bases and 1 base respectively, with 14 bases between them. The length of the CDR3 is 17 residues. Germline CDR1 reads MNHEY; CDR2 reads SVGEGT. The CDR3, as DNA: TGTGCCAGCAGTTACTCGGGCGGGGGCGTCGGCACAGATACGCAGTATTTT. Its protein is CASSYSGGGVGTDTQYF.

This clonotype came up a few times. V and J are TRBV6-1 and TRBJ1-5; 7 bases are a match to TRBD1. CDR1 MNHNS and CDR2 SASEGT come from the germline V gene. J lost 3 bases, V lost 1 base, and 9 bases had no gene match. This CDR3 has 17 amino acids. The CDR3 DNA sequence: TGTGCCAGCAGTGAAGGTGTGGGACAGTACGACAATCAGCCCCAGCATTTT. Its protein is CASSEGVGQYDNQPQHF.

The gene calls are TRBV29-1 and TRBJ1-5, with 7 bases that match TRBD1. This CDR3 is built from 13 residues. V lost 6 bases and J lost 5; bases outside the gene matches: 7. Germline CDR1 SQVTM, CDR2 ANQGSEA. For the CDR3, the DNA is TGCAGCGTAGGACAGGATCTAGATCAGCCCCAGCATTTT. Its translation is CSVGQDLDQPQHF.

The chain couples TRBV27 to TRBJ2-7, with D perhaps matching TRBD2 (6 bases). V was pared by 1 base and J by 3 bases, with 16 bases between. The CDR3 runs to 16 residues. Germline loops: CDR1 MNHEY, CDR2 SMNVEV (reference sequence). The CDR3 region has the DNA TGTGCCAGCAGTTTATTCGGGACTGCGGTGCGCTACGAGCAGTACTTC. The encoded protein is CASSLFGTAVRYEQYF.

This clonotype turned up a few times. V and J are TRBV7-2 and TRBJ1-2; D call uncertain. With 5 bases removed from V and 5 bases from J, the gap between germline ends came to 12 bases. Germline V lookup: CDR1 SGHTA, CDR2 FQGNSA. The CDR3 totals 13 residues. The CDR3 region is CASSLQLNYGYTF. The CDR3 region has the DNA TGTGCCAGCAGCCTACAGTTAAATTATGGCTACACCTTC.

Details on this clonotype: A clone one base away is much larger, so this may be a read error. V and J are TRBV11-2 and TRBJ2-3, with TRBD1 matching over 11 bases. This CDR3 is built from 17 residues. Germline CDR1 reads SGHAT; CDR2 reads FQNNGV. Trimming cost V 4 bases and J 1 base; bases outside gene matches: 7. The CDR3 DNA reads TGTGCCAGCAGCTCCCCCGCGGGACAGGGGGGCACAGATACGCAGTATTTT. Residues: CASSSPAGQGGTDTQYF.

In its sample, this clonotype was seen many times. The chain is built from TRBV27 and TRBJ1-2; 8 bases are a match to TRBD1. CDR3 size: 15 residues. Germline assignment: CDR1 MNHEY and CDR2 SMNVEV (reference sequence). Losses at the gene ends were 4 bases for V and 7 bases for J; bases not matched to a gene: 11. CDR3 coding DNA: TGTGCCAGCAGTTCCCCCGGACAGGGATTGTTTGGCTACACCTTC. Translation: CASSSPGQGLFGYTF.

At least ten counts were recorded for this clonotype. The chain combines TRBV15 with TRBJ1-1; D not certain. V lost 1 base, J lost 4 bases, and 7 bases lay in between. Per the germline V gene, CDR1 is LNHNV and CDR2 is YYDKDF (reference sequence). This CDR3 contains 13 residues. CDR3 sequence reads: CATSRVAGTEAFF. DNA of the CDR3: TGTGCCACCAGCAGAGTGGCGGGCACTGAAGCTTTCTTT.

The sample holds many counts of this clonotype. This chain's CDR3 is CASSPGQGMHTIYF. The CDR3 DNA is TGCGCCAGCAGCCCGGGACAGGGGATGCACACCATATATTTT. The J gene is TRBJ1-3, the V gene TRBV5-1, with 10 bases lining up with TRBD1. The trim removed 4 bases at V and 8 bases at J, leaving 6 bases unmatched. In germline, CDR1 is SGHRS, CDR2 YFSETQ. The CDR3 consists of 14 residues.

This clonotype showed up many times. The genes are TRBV12-3 or TRBV12-4 and TRBJ1-2; 9 bases map to TRBD1. CDR3 length: 14 amino acids. The junction had 8 bases not matched to a gene; V was cut back by 5 bases and J by 7 bases. The DNA for the CDR3 is TGTGCCAGCAGTCGCGGGACAGGGTGGATTGGCTACACCTTC. Residues: CASSRGTGWIGYTF.

The rearrangement uses TRBV7-2 and TRBJ2-5; a weak D match, TRBD1 (6 bases). This CDR3 has 15 amino acids. The V gene's germline CDR1 is SGHTA and CDR2 FQGNSA. The V and J ends lost 4 bases and 5 bases respectively, with 17 bases between them. The chain's CDR3 is CASSSSSGVGETQYF. The CDR3, as DNA: TGTGCCAGCAGCTCCTCGTCAGGGGTTGGGGAGACCCAGTACTTC.

This clonotype was found many times. This chain joins TRBV4-1 and TRBJ2-5; TRBD1 might be the D (5 bases). CDR3 length: 13 amino acids. Germline V gene data show CDR1 as MGHRA and CDR2 as YSYEKL. Trimming left V 1 base short and J 5 bases short, with 8 bases between. The DNA of the CDR3 is TGCGCCAGCAGCCAAGGGGGCCGGGAGACCCAGTACTTC. Encoded protein: CASSQGGRETQYF.